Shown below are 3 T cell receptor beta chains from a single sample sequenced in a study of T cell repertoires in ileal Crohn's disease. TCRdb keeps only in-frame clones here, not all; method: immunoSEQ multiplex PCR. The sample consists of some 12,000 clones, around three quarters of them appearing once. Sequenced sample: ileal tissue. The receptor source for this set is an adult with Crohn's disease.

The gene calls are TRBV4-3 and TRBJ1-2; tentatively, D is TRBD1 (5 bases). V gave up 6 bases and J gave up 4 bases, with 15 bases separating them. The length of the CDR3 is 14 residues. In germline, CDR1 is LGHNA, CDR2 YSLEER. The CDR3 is CASRPPGGSYGYTF. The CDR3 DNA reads TGCGCCAGCAGACCGCCGGGGGGGAGCTATGGCTACACCTTC.

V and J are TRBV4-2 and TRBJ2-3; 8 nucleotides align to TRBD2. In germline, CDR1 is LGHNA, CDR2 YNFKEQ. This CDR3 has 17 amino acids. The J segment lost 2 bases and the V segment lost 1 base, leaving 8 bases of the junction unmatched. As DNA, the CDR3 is TGTGCCAGCAGCCAAGGCGGGCGGGGGGCACTCACAGATACGCAGTATTTT. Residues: CASSQGGRGALTDTQYF.

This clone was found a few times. The chain's CDR3 is CASSRRRGSGDEQYF. The CDR3 coding sequence is TGTGCCAGCAGCCGGAGGCGGGGGTCGGGGGACGAGCAGTACTTC. The chain couples TRBV11-3 to TRBJ2-7, with 7 bases fitting TRBD2. CDR1 SGHNT and CDR2 YENEEA come from the germline V gene. Trimming cost V 5 bases and J 5 bases; bases outside gene matches: 12. The CDR3 runs to 15 residues.